Sequencing of this TCR beta chain was carried out in a study of cytomegalovirus exposure and HLA in healthy donors (dated by TCRdb to 2016 to 2017). For the study in its entirety: According to an earlier analysis of 550 to 700 of the donors, some 180 million T cells yielded 90 million to 140 million unique TCR beta sequences and more than 250 Gb of sequence data. An early release covering some 640 HLA-typed donors comprised around 300 gigabases of sequencing data and approximately 80 million unique TCR sequences. Of the 350 to 400 genotyped donors, around 81% fell in the genetic ancestry cluster associated with self-reported Caucasian donors. The study was designed to test whether signatures of past pathogen exposure could be identified by cataloging public T cell receptors. Using immunosequencing, the study profiled T cell repertoires from fewer than 850 subjects and related those repertoires to cytomegalovirus serostatus. Along with the approximately 620-subject first cohort, a separate validation cohort of some 130 different subjects was used. To predict cytomegalovirus infection status, the study brought together high-throughput TCR immunosequencing, statistical association of individual TCRs with disease status, and machine learning. A later analysis re-analyzed previously published TCR beta repertoires from approximately 700 donors and added high-resolution HLA genotyping to study TCR occurrence patterns. Rather than using new phenotypic data, the later analysis identified candidate immune exposures from TCR beta sequences and from how often those sequences occurred across donors. In an earlier analysis of 500 to 650 of the donors, high-throughput TCR beta sequencing was used to judge whether each TCR beta V gene segment behaved as functional or pseudogenic. Donor age, sex, ethnicity and CMV serostatus were collected together with the repertoire data. In a later genetic analysis, genome-wide SNP genotypes for 398 of the 666 donors were used, and that subset was treated as a discovery cohort. Every discovery cohort repertoire had been produced on one sequencing platform. HLA typing included class I and class II loci at four-digit resolution. The number of donors typed differed by locus, with 629-630 for A, B, C, DRB1 and DQB1, roughly 520 for DQA1, 600 to 610 for DPA1, and about 450 for DPB1. A handful of DR-DQ haplotypes were handled as single units for association and clustering because linkage in the cohort was strong. Across 300 to 400 genotyped donors of the cohort, an average of roughly 200,000 unique TCR beta nucleotide sequences per donor were sequenced, and approximately 19% of those sequences were non-productive. The investigation overall reported the following: In the study, approximately 160 TCR beta chains were listed as associated with cytomegalovirus. In a later genetic analysis, a missense DCLRE1C variant was associated with V-gene and J-gene trimming of TCR beta chains, and the association was replicated in an independent cohort. In this cohort, only TCR beta chains were sequenced, and detectable features were limited by the absence of alpha or paired-chain data. Several of the top co-occurrence clusters appeared to be linked to parvovirus B19, influenza, CMV and Epstein-Barr virus, according to a later analysis. Specific HLA alleles were associated with 18,000 or so TCR beta sequences at a false discovery rate of 0.05 in a later analysis. In an earlier analysis of about 600 of the donors, most TCR beta V segments appeared in productive rearrangements about 90% or about 30% of the time, broadly matching IMGT annotations. Correlated functional status among segregating V segments might reflect linkage disequilibrium, but an unknown experimental factor could not be ruled out. In a later analysis, HLA-associated TCR beta chains were found to be more clonally expanded and to have lower generation probabilities than equally common non-associated chains. While some public TCRs were present in many individuals, most TCR sequences turned up only very rarely across donors. CMV serostatus was the only immune exposure information available for the cohort. Because some donors lacked HLA typing at each locus, the association tests relied only on the typed subset. A further reported finding was that TCR beta sequences accurately predicted the HLA-A and HLA-B alleles for most subjects in the first cohort. A cluster of highly shared sequence variants was judged likely to be a technical artifact of the sequencing pipeline. It was suggested by the authors that the approach could potentially be generalized to other disease states and immunological phenotypes. In a later analysis, TCR association rates were found to vary across HLA loci, with the most associated TCRs seen for DRB1 alleles and the fewest for HLA-C alleles. The classifier was reported to diagnose cytomegalovirus status with high specificity and sensitivity in both the original and validation cohorts. When HLA alleles, especially DR and DQ, strongly co-occurred, attributing TCR associations to individual alleles was difficult. Some IMGT-functional V segments, including TRBV6-2 and TRBV6-3, could not be told apart with the 87-base-pair reads, so those segments were excluded. In vitro tests confirmed that a few of the cytomegalovirus-associated TCR beta chains recognize cytomegalovirus antigens. A later genetic analysis reported fewer N-insertions in productive TCRs among donors in an Asian-associated ancestry cluster than the 666-donor mean. In a later analysis, most CMV-associated TCR beta chains were found to appear HLA-restricted, with HLA associations seemingly driven largely by CMV exposure. Approximately 18 rarely observed V segments, including chromosome 9 orphons, were excluded from the earlier analysis of about 600 of the donors because counts were too low. Roughly uniform sequencing depth across donors was assumed in presence/absence analyses, although this assumption may not hold.

The receptor library was made with the immunoSEQ multiplex PCR assay. For the multiplex PCR, a mixture combining 60 forward primers for TCR Vbeta segments and 13 reverse primers for TCR Jbeta segments was used. Amplification of the CDR3 region of rearranged TCR beta genes was performed with a multiplex PCR assay on genomic DNA. The amplified TCR beta libraries were sequenced on the Illumina HiSeq System as 87-base-pair reads. The authors' pipeline ran thus. A later analysis counted about 80 million unique TCR beta chains across the 500 to 850 repertoires, and 9.5 million to 11 million of these chains were shared by at least two donors. A nearest-neighbor algorithm error-corrected the raw reads and collapsed the reads into unique sequences, merging closely related sequences to remove PCR and sequencing errors. V, D and J gene segments were assigned by aligning CDR3 sequences to IMGT reference sequences. For a sequence to be retained, at least a six-nucleotide match to both a V gene segment and a J gene segment was required. A rearrangement was called productive if the CDR3 had no stop codons and remained in frame with V and J, and every other rearrangement was called non-productive. CDR3 was defined according to IMGT convention as the region running from the second conserved V-encoded cysteine to the conserved J-encoded phenylalanine. Sequences without an unambiguous match to a single V gene segment were excluded from the earlier analysis of about 630 of the donors. In an earlier analysis of about 590 of the donors, a V segment was called functional when productive rearrangements were above 56.7%, and segregating when the standard deviation between donors exceeded 5%. A statistical classification framework was built to diagnose cytomegalovirus status from the catalog of TCR beta chain sequences. In a later analysis, TCR nucleotide sequences were compared against IMGT/GENE-DB human TR gene sequences so that V and J genes could be assigned. A later analysis assigned CDR3 sequences and most-parsimonious VDJ recombination scenarios with the TCRdist pipeline. A later analysis defined each TCR beta chain by its CDR3 amino acid sequence plus V-gene family, and excluded reads lacking a unique V-gene family. A later analysis removed over 500 highly shared, low-generation-probability nucleotide sequences to deal with suspected cross-contamination and a sequencing artifact. In a later analysis, a clonal expansion index for each public chain was calculated from normalized within-repertoire ranks of inferred template counts. A later analysis computed generation probabilities with a VDJ recombination model fitted to out-of-frame rearrangements, and checked the results against IGoR. In a later analysis, TCR-TCR, TCR-HLA and TCR-CMV co-occurrence was scored with hypergeometric tests, and a repertoire-size bias correction was applied to TCR pairs. To estimate false discovery rates, a later analysis permuted the HLA or CMV assignments 20 times. In a later analysis, co-occurring TCRs were grouped with DBSCAN, and TCRdist sequence similarity was added when clustering was performed within HLA-allele-positive subsets. Co-occurrence clustering excluded repertoires with fewer than 30,000 or more than 120,000 public chains, plus five with anomalous nucleotide sharing. TCRdb stores this immuneACCESS table with in-frame sequences only. Part of the clones is absent; in the studies checked, under half of the shortfall reflects unresolved V genes, and no reason is known for the rest. V, J and clone size are taken as reported in that table, and D and trimming were inferred from the DNA itself. Across this sample there are roughly 180,000 clones, with roughly 80% seen only once. The ten largest clones capture roughly 0.75% of the sample.

Including cysteine and phenylalanine, the CDR3 has 13 amino acids. Only the CDR3 portion is preserved as DNA: 39 bases, with reading frame beginning at the first base. CDR1 KGHSH and CDR2 LQKENI were looked up in the germline V gene. Trimming costs V 2 bases and J 7 bases, and their ends lie 11 bases apart. The cohort was made up of roughly 670 healthy bone marrow donors. Cohort members were all nominally healthy when sampled, although unrecorded immune exposures were likely present. The donor was CMV seronegative and belonged to the group of 352 seronegative cohort members. Each donor provided a peripheral blood sample, and peripheral blood mononuclear cells were used for TCR beta sequencing. The Qiagen DNeasy Blood Extraction Kit was used to extract genomic DNA from the blood cell samples. This clone has only a few counts. Its antigen specificity is not known. No per-base quality is available; no much larger clone lies one base away.

The V gene is TRBV18 and the J gene is TRBJ1-1; TRBD1 is perhaps the D gene, given 5 matching bases. Sequencing input: PBMCs. The sequence was collected from a young woman in good health and CMV-seronegative. Here the CDR3 is given as CASSPRQKFEAFF. The bases read TGTGCCAGCTCACCAAGACAGAAATTTGAAGCTTTCTTT.